The T cell receptor beta chain described here comes from a study of graft-versus-host responses after intestinal transplantation. Study in general: Multivisceral, liver-intestinal, or isolated intestinal transplants were performed in recipients. After anti-thymocyte globulin induction, recipients took tacrolimus and steroids for 2 to 3 years.

Germline V gene sequence: CDR1 SGHNT, CDR2 YENEEA. V was trimmed by 0 bases and J by 5 bases, leaving 7 bases between them. This CDR3 comprises 14 residues. General study findings and limits: GvH clonotypes were identified within recipient marrow, with a subset emerging first in ileum or blood. Peak circulating GvH clone levels tracked with early post-transplant HvG declines.

Data came from immunoSEQ multiplex PCR; TCRdb stores just in-frame clones and leaves some out. The table lists around 90,000 clones, 85% to 95% of them singletons, with roughly 0.18% in the top ten. Remarks on this clone: The antigen is not known.

The input for sequencing was unstimulated CD4+ T cells sorted from spleen or lymph node cells, taken before transplant. The origin of this receptor is a human donor who was the organ donor for an intestinal transplant. V usage is TRBV11-3 and J usage is TRBJ2-2; D unresolved. The CDR3 sequence is CASSLEVGTGELFF. CDR3 nucleotide sequence: TGTGCCAGCAGCTTAGAGGTGGGGACCGGGGAGCTGTTTTTT.